This T cell receptor beta chain was found in a study of technical replicates of blood from a few donors. The germline gives CDR1 MDHEN, CDR2 SYDVKM. The length of the CDR3 is 14 residues. With V trimmed by 5 bases and J by 1 base, 4 bases remained unmatched. Profiling relied on immunoSEQ multiplex PCR, and the TCRdb table lists in-frame clones only, not all of them. Of about 84,000 clones in the sample, 97% were seen once. This sequence was found in a human donor in good health. Specimen: T cells isolated from PBMCs. This sequence joins TRBV28 and TRBJ2-7, with 8 bases fitting TRBD2. The chain's CDR3 is CASSSGGTSYEQYF. The CDR3 region has the DNA TGTGCCAGCAGTAGCGGGGGTACTTCCTACGAGCAGTACTTC.